This T cell receptor (beta chain) comes out of a study of cytomegalovirus exposure and HLA in healthy donors. PCR was performed using 60 Vbeta and 13 Jbeta primers. TCRdb's copy holds only in-frame clones and misses some; the assay was immunoSEQ multiplex PCR. The sample includes about 98,000 clones, around 77% seen only once; the top ten take around 9.6%. Study conclusions and caveats: Later genetic work tied a missense DCLRE1C variant to beta-chain V and J trimming. In a later analysis, HLA-associated beta chains showed higher expansion and lower generation probabilities than comparable chains. A few CMV-associated chains proved CMV antigen-specific in vitro. As immune exposure information, only CMV serostatus was available.

Germline loops: CDR1 SGHNT, CDR2 YYREEE (reference sequence). Trimming shortened V by 0 bases and J by 4 bases, and 14 bases separated the two germline ends. This CDR3 spans 16 amino acids. On this clone itself: The antigen is undetermined.

The TCR sequence derives from a male donor in good health and CMV-seropositive. The sequencing input was PBMCs. The chain couples TRBV5-4 to TRBJ1-3; D is perhaps TRBD1 (6 bases). Written as DNA, the CDR3 is TGTGCCAGCAGCTTGGAGGCAAACAGGGTGGGAAACACCATATATTTT. Translated, it gives CASSLEANRVGNTIYF. Looking up the rest from reference TRBV5-4 and TRBJ1-3 gives the full variable domain: ETGVTQSPTHLIKTRGQQVTLRCSSQSGHNTVSWYQQALGQGPQFIFQYYREEENGRGNFPPRFSGLQFPNYSSELNVNALELDDSALYLCASSLEANRVGNTIYFGEGSWLTVV.